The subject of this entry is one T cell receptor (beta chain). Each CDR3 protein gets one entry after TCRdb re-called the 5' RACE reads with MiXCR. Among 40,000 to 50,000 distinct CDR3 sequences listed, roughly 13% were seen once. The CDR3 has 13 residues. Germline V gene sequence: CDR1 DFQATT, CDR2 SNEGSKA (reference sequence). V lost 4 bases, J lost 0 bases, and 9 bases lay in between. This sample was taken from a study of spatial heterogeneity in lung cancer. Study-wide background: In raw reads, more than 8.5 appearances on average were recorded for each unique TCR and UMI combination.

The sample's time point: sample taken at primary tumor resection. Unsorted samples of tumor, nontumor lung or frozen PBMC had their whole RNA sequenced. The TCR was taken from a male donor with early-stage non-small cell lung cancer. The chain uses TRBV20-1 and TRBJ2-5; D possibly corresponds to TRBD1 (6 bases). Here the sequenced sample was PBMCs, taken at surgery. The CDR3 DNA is TGCAGTGCTATAAGGGACAACCAAGAGACCCAGTACTTC. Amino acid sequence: CSAIRDNQETQYF.